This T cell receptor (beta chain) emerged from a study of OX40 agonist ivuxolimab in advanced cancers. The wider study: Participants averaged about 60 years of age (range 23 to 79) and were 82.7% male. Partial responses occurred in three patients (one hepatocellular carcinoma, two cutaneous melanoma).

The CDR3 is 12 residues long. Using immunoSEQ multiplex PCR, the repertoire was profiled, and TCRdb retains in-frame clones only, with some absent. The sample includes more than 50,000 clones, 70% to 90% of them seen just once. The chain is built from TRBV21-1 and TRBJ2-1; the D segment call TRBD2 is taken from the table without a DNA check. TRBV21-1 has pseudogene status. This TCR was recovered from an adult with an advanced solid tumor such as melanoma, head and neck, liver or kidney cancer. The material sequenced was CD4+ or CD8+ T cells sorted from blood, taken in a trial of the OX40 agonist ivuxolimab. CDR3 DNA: TGTGCCAGCAGCAAATCCCCTAGCGGGACCATCTTC. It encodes CASSKSPSGTIF.